The 16 T cell receptor beta chains below come from one sample, sequenced in a study of blood T cell repertoires in COVID-19. Measured with immunoSEQ multiplex PCR; TCRdb has only the in-frame clones, and not every one. The table shows about 190,000 clones, with roughly 80% occurring only once. Material for sequencing was peripheral blood. These receptors were obtained from a woman between 45 and 60 years old with acute or convalescent COVID-19.

The chain uses TRBV7-9 and TRBJ2-1, with 10 bases that match TRBD2. This CDR3 is 15 amino acids long. The germline V gene encodes CDR1 SEHNR and CDR2 FQNEAQ (reference sequence). The J segment lost 8 bases and the V segment lost 4 bases, leaving 8 bases of the junction unmatched. The CDR3 DNA sequence: TGTGCCAGCAGCTCTAGCGGGAGCCGTATGTATGAGCAGTTCTTC. It is translated as CASSSSGSRMYEQFF.

The V call is TRBV14, the J call TRBJ2-7; D is possibly TRBD1 (6 bases). V lost 3 bases to trimming and J lost 3 bases, with 18 bases between them. The CDR3 has 16 residues. The germline V gene encodes CDR1 SGHDN and CDR2 FVKESK. CDR3 bases: TGTGCCAGCAGCCATCCTACGGCAGGGGATGACTACGAGCAGTACTTC. Its protein product is CASSHPTAGDDYEQYF.

The chain carries TRBV19 and TRBJ1-5; 7 bases align to TRBD1. Germline V lookup: CDR1 LNHDA, CDR2 SQIVND (reference sequence). Unmatched junction bases numbered 5, after V lost 4 bases and J lost 5 bases. The CDR3 is 14 residues long. This CDR3 is CASSRGTEDQPQHF. The CDR3 DNA reads TGTGCCAGTAGTAGGGGGACAGAGGATCAGCCCCAGCATTTT.

Of note for this clone: In the same sample, other DNA sequences code for this CDR3. The chain recombines TRBV6-5 with TRBJ1-1; D is perhaps TRBD1 (5 bases). The CDR3 consists of 14 residues. Trimming stripped 0 bases from V and 3 bases from J, with 8 bases between. CDR1 is MNHEY, CDR2 SVGAGI, per germline. Written as DNA, the CDR3 is TGTGCCAGCAGTTACTCGGGGGGACACACTGAAGCTTTCTTT. Translation gives CASSYSGGHTEAFF.

The sample holds a few counts of this clone. The chain combines TRBV14 with TRBJ1-6, with TRBD1 matching 7 bases. V dropped 6 bases and J dropped 3; count of bases not matched to a gene: 5. This CDR3 spans 15 amino acids. Germline V gene data show CDR1 as SGHDN and CDR2 as FVKESK. The CDR3 DNA reads as TGTGCCAGCAGTCGACAGGGAAACTATAATTCACCCCTCCACTTT. It codes for CASSRQGNYNSPLHF.

The chain recombines TRBV29-1 with TRBJ2-2; 9 bases map to TRBD2. V was pared by 2 bases and J by 6 bases, with 7 bases of the junction left unmatched. CDR1 SQVTM and CDR2 ANQGSEA come from the germline V gene. The CDR3 covers 15 residues. CDR3 sequence: CSVERAGGVPGELFF. For the CDR3, the DNA is TGCAGCGTTGAACGGGCGGGAGGGGTTCCCGGGGAGCTGTTTTTT.

As regards this clone: It may be a read error: a sequence one base away is much more abundant. V and J are TRBV7-9 and TRBJ1-4; TRBD1 matches at 7 bases. The ends lost 5 bases at V and 0 bases at J; junction bases unmatched: 0. Germline CDR1 SEHNR, CDR2 FQNEAQ (reference sequence). This CDR3 is 14 amino acids long. CDR3 residues: CASSQGATNEKLFF. Written as DNA, the CDR3 is TGTGCCAGCAGCCAGGGGGCAACTAATGAAAAACTGTTTTTT.

The rearrangement links TRBV6-6 to TRBJ1-1, with a weak D call TRBD1 (5 bases). CDR3 size: 16 residues. The germline V gene encodes CDR1 MNHNY and CDR2 SVGAGI (reference sequence). V gave up 2 bases and J gave up 5 bases, with 18 bases separating them. As DNA, the CDR3 is TGTGCCAGCAGTTACGGGTTGGGGGAGGGTGGAACTGAAGCTTTCTTT. Residues: CASSYGLGEGGTEAFF.

The rearrangement uses TRBV3-1 (or the pseudogene TRBV3-2) and TRBJ2-6; a possible D gene is TRBD1 (5 bases). The V and J ends lost 7 bases and 1 base respectively, with 11 bases between them. The CDR3 extends over 15 amino acids. The V gene's germline CDR1 is LGHDT and CDR2 YNNKEL (reference sequence). The CDR3 is CASTARVSGANVLTF. In DNA form, the CDR3 reads TGTGCCAGCACCGCCAGGGTATCTGGGGCCAACGTCCTGACTTTC.

This clone was counted only a few times. The chain carries TRBV13 and TRBJ2-7, with TRBD1 identical over 10 bases. The CDR3 is made up of 13 amino acids. From germline, CDR1 is PRHDT and CDR2 FYEKMQ (reference sequence). The J segment lost 6 bases and the V segment lost 5 bases, leaving 4 bases of the junction unmatched. The CDR3 sequence is CASSRQGASEQYF. The DNA of the CDR3 is TGTGCCAGCAGCCGACAGGGGGCTTCCGAGCAGTACTTC. The whole variable domain, filled in from reference TRBV13 and TRBJ2-7, reads AAGVIQSPRHLIKEKRETATLKCYPIPRHDTVYWYQQGPGQDPQFLISFYEKMQSDKGSIPDRFSAQQFSDYHSELNMSSLELGDSALYFCASSRQGASEQYFGPGTRLTVT.

V usage is TRBV19 and J usage is TRBJ2-5, with D possibly TRBD1 on 5 matching bases. The V gene's germline CDR1 is LNHDA and CDR2 SQIVND (reference sequence). V dropped 3 bases and J dropped 5 bases, with 19 bases sitting between them. This CDR3 has 16 amino acids. The CDR3 DNA reads TGTGCCAGTAGTATTTCGGACACGTCGGGTCGGGAGACCCAGTACTTC. Its translation: CASSISDTSGRETQYF. Full variable domain (outside the CDR3, taken from reference TRBV19 and TRBJ2-5): DGGITQSPKYLFRKEGQNVTLSCEQNLNHDAMYWYRQDPGQGLRLIYYSQIVNDFQKGDIAEGYSVSREKKESFPLTVTSAQKNPTAFYLCASSISDTSGRETQYFGPGTRLLVL.

CDR3 residues: CAWSVLGTGRYEQYF. CDR3 nucleotides: TGTGCCTGGAGTGTACTAGGGACAGGGAGATACGAGCAGTACTTC. The chain has TRBV30 and TRBJ2-7, with 9 positions matching TRBD1. CDR1 is GTSNPN and CDR2 is SVGIG in the germline V gene (reference sequence). V dropped 0 bases and J dropped 4; count of bases not matched to a gene: 7. CDR3 size: 15 residues.

This chain joins TRBV3-1 (or the pseudogene TRBV3-2) and TRBJ2-7, with 9 positions matching TRBD1. This CDR3 is 20 amino acids long. CDR1 LGHDT and CDR2 YNNKEL come from the germline V gene (reference sequence). V lost 0 bases to trimming and J lost 0 bases; unmatched junction nucleotides: 15. As DNA, the CDR3 is TGTGCCAGCAGCCAAGAATTGGGGACAGGGCGATACGCGAGCTCCTACGAGCAGTACTTC. Protein: CASSQELGTGRYASSYEQYF.

This chain connects TRBV15 to TRBJ1-2, with 7 bases matching TRBD1. This CDR3 has 13 amino acids. Germline V CDR1 and CDR2: LNHNV, YYDKDF (reference sequence). V was pared by 1 base and J by 8 bases, with 4 bases of the junction left unmatched. This CDR3 reads CATSRGDREGYTF. CDR3 nucleotides: TGTGCCACCAGCAGAGGCGACAGGGAAGGCTACACCTTC.

In its sample, this clone was seen a few times. This rearrangement joins TRBV19 to TRBJ1-6, with D possibly being TRBD1 (5 bases). The length of the CDR3 is 14 residues. V lost 0 bases, J lost 14 bases, and 14 bases lay in between. Germline CDR1 and CDR2: LNHDA and SQIVND (reference sequence). DNA of the CDR3: TGTGCCAGTAGTATAGATCACCAGGGCGCGGCCCTCCACTTT. Amino acid sequence: CASSIDHQGAALHF.

This clone was detected once. The chain combines TRBV7-7 with TRBJ2-5, with 16 positions matching TRBD2. The germline gives CDR1 SSHAT, CDR2 FNYEAQ (reference sequence). V lost 4 bases to trimming and J lost 3 bases; unmatched junction nucleotides: 2. There are 16 residues in the CDR3. The DNA for the CDR3 is TGTGCCAGCAGCTCGGGACTAGCGGGAGGGGAAGAGACCCAGTACTTC. Encoded protein: CASSSGLAGGEETQYF. The full variable domain, with the rest looked up from reference TRBV7-7 and TRBJ2-5, is GAGVSQSPRYKVTKRGQDVTLRCDPISSHATLYWYQQALGQGPEFLTYFNYEAQPDKSGLPSDRFSAERPEGSISTLTIQRTEQRDSAMYRCASSSGLAGGEETQYFGPGTRLLVL.